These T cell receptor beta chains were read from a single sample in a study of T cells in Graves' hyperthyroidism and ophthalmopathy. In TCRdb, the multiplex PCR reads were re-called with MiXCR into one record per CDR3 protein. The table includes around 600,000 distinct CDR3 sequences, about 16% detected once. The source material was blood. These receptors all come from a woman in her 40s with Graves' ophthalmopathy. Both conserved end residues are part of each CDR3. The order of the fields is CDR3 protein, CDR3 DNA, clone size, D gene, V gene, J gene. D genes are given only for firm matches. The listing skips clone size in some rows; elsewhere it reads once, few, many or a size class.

CASSPDYSSYNEQFF	TGTGCCAGCAGCCCGGATTATAGCTCCTACAATGAGCAGTTCTTC	many	-	TRBV7-2	TRBJ2-1
CGPGGGYNEQFF	TGCGGACCCGGGGGGGGCTACAATGAGCAGTTCTTC	-	TRBD2	TRBV20-1	TRBJ2-1
CASSEGGHGQFF	TGTGCCAGCAGTGAAGGGGGTCATGGGCAGTTCTTC	few	-	TRBV2	TRBJ2-1
CASSGGGWNTEAFF	TGCGCCAGCAGCGGGGGGGGCTGGAACACTGAAGCTTTCTTT	many	-	TRBV5-1	TRBJ1-1
CASSATGATEAFF	TGTGCCAGCTCAGCCACAGGGGCCACTGAAGCTTTCTTT	many	TRBD1	TRBV18	TRBJ1-1
CASSLGLAGGMNEQFF	TGCGCCAGCAGCTTGGGACTAGCGGGAGGTATGAATGAGCAGTTCTTC	few	TRBD2	TRBV5-1	TRBJ2-1
CASSESKPPETQYF	TGTGCCAGCAGCGAAAGCAAACCCCCGGAGACCCAGTACTTC	-	-	TRBV5-1	TRBJ2-5
CASSHERANTEAFF	TGTGCCAGCAGCCACGAGAGGGCGAACACTGAAGCTTTCTTT	many	-	TRBV7-9	TRBJ1-1
CASSSNSGGVTDTQYF	TGCGCCAGCAGCTCAAATAGCGGGGGGGTAACAGATACGCAGTATTTT	-	TRBD2	TRBV5-1	TRBJ2-3
CSVAFYNEQFF	TGCAGCGTGGCTTTTTACAATGAGCAGTTCTTC	few	-	TRBV29-1	TRBJ2-1
CASLAVSAGAFF	TGTGCCAGCTTAGCAGTGAGCGCTGGGGCTTTCTTT	many	-	TRBV2	TRBJ1-1
CASRGDSINEKLFF	TGTGCCAGCAGAGGGGACAGCATTAATGAAAAACTGTTTTTT	-	TRBD1	TRBV6-1	TRBJ1-4
CATGQGVDEQFF	TGTGCCACCGGACAGGGTGTTGATGAGCAGTTCTTC	many	TRBD1	TRBV15	TRBJ2-1
CASSFGGGEAKNIQYF	TGTGCCAGCAGTTTCGGTGGCGGGGAAGCCAAAAACATTCAGTACTTC	-	-	TRBV12-3/TRBV12-4	TRBJ2-4
CASSQDQAREQFF	TGTGCCAGCAGCCAAGATCAGGCCAGGGAGCAGTTCTTC	few	-	TRBV4-2	TRBJ2-1
CASREGEITEAFF	TGTGCCAGCAGAGAGGGGGAAATCACTGAAGCTTTCTTT	many	-	TRBV6-1	TRBJ1-1
CASNLAGQPSETQYF	TGTGCCAGCAACCTCGCAGGACAGCCATCCGAGACCCAGTACTTC	-	-	TRBV6-1	TRBJ2-5
CASSTRRTSGRANEQFF	TGTGCCAGCTCAACCCGCAGGACTAGCGGGAGGGCGAATGAGCAGTTCTTC	-	TRBD2	TRBV18	TRBJ2-1
CASSYGGTEAFF	TGTGCCAGCAGTTACGGGGGAACTGAAGCTTTCTTT	many	-	TRBV6-5	TRBJ1-1
CASSSHLGGVYGGRGSSTEAFF	TGTGCCAGCAGTTCCCACCTTGGGGGGGTTTACGGGGGGCGCGGTTCCAGCACTGAAGCTTTCTTT	many	-	TRBV28	TRBJ1-1
CASSRDRTDYGYTF	TGTGCCAGCAGCCGAGACAGGACAGACTATGGCTACACCTTC	-	-	TRBV28	TRBJ1-2
CASSRRGTSGGPTDTQYF	TGTGCCAGCAGCCGACGAGGGACTAGCGGGGGGCCCACAGATACGCAGTATTTT	few	TRBD2	TRBV3-1	TRBJ2-3
CSVGLAGGPGELFF	TGCAGCGTTGGACTAGCGGGAGGCCCCGGGGAGCTGTTTTTT	many	TRBD2	TRBV29-1	TRBJ2-2
CASSASGSAYNEQFF	TGTGCCAGCAGCGCAAGCGGGAGTGCATACAATGAGCAGTTCTTC	-	TRBD2	TRBV6-4	TRBJ2-1
CASSQGGLGRVGYNSPLHF	TGTGCCAGCAGCCAAGGCGGGCTTGGCAGGGTCGGTTATAATTCACCCCTCCACTTT	-	-	TRBV3-1	TRBJ1-6
CSASYLFWEDSTDTQYF	TGCAGTGCTAGTTATTTGTTTTGGGAGGACAGCACAGATACGCAGTATTTT	many	-	TRBV20-1	TRBJ2-3
CASSGGTGGPLNEKLFF	TGTGCCAGCAGCGGAGGGACGGGGGGTCCGTTAAATGAAAAACTGTTTTTT	many	-	TRBV2	TRBJ1-4
CASSLAGTAYEQFF	TGCGCCAGCAGCTTGGCCGGGACAGCCTACGAGCAGTTCTTC	-	TRBD1	TRBV5-1	TRBJ2-1
CASSFAGVGSSYNEQFF	TGTGCCAGCAGCTTTGCAGGGGTAGGGTCATCCTACAATGAGCAGTTCTTC	-	-	TRBV5-5	TRBJ2-1
CASSLFSTGKETQYF	TGTGCCAGCAGTTTATTTTCGACAGGGAAAGAGACCCAGTACTTC	many	TRBD1	TRBV28	TRBJ2-5
CASSDRLHTDTQYF	TGTGCCAGTAGTGACAGGCTCCACACAGATACGCAGTATTTT	-	-	TRBV19	TRBJ2-3
CASRSTADNSPLHF	TGTGCCAGCAGATCGACAGCCGATAATTCACCCCTCCACTTT	few	-	TRBV7-8	TRBJ1-6
CAWSDDSSLGAFF	TGTGCCTGGAGTGACGACAGCTCGCTCGGGGCTTTCTTT	many	-	TRBV30	TRBJ1-1
CASSLAKSTDQETQYF	TGCGCCAGCAGCTTGGCCAAATCTACGGACCAAGAGACCCAGTACTTC	few	-	TRBV5-1	TRBJ2-5
CAIQGLDNEQFF	TGTGCCATACAGGGGTTAGACAATGAGCAGTTCTTC	few	TRBD1	TRBV10-3	TRBJ2-1
CASSYSTRGEQFF	TGTGCCAGCAGTTACTCGACGCGGGGTGAGCAGTTCTTC	many	-	TRBV6-5	TRBJ2-1
CASTGTVNSDPWPEHF	TGTGCCAGCACGGGGACAGTAAATTCCGACCCCTGGCCGGAGCATTTT	few	TRBD1	TRBV6-1	TRBJ1-5
CASSRAPGPYNEQFF	TGTGCCAGCAGCCGGGCTCCGGGGCCATACAATGAGCAGTTCTTC	few	-	TRBV3-1	TRBJ2-1
CASSLQAGADTQYF	TGTGCCAGCAGCCTCCAAGCCGGGGCAGATACGCAGTATTTT	many	-	TRBV6-2/TRBV6-3	TRBJ2-3
CASSETRLNEQFF	TGTGCCAGCAGCGAGACTAGGTTAAATGAGCAGTTCTTC	-	-	TRBV6-1	TRBJ2-1
CASSFRPNTEAFF	TGTGCCAGCAGCTTTCGGCCCAACACTGAAGCTTTCTTT	many	-	TRBV5-6	TRBJ1-1
CASSGGAGQPQHF	TGTGCCAGCAGTGGGGGGGCAGGTCAGCCCCAGCATTTT	few	-	TRBV6-1	TRBJ1-5
CANSWGTGTYNEQFF	TGCGCCAACAGCTGGGGGACAGGGACCTACAATGAGCAGTTCTTC	-	TRBD1	TRBV5-1	TRBJ2-1
CSVTREDASTDTQYF	TGCAGCGTGACCCGGGAGGACGCGAGCACAGATACGCAGTATTTT	many	TRBD2	TRBV29-1	TRBJ2-3
CASDGNEKLFF	TGTGCCAGTGATGGTAATGAAAAACTGTTTTTT	-	-	TRBV19	TRBJ1-4
CASSIQAGGGGNEQFF	TGTGCCAGTAGTATTCAAGCGGGAGGGGGTGGCAATGAGCAGTTCTTC	-	TRBD2	TRBV19	TRBJ2-1
CASSSAGTSEKLFF	TGTGCCAGCAGCTCGGCCGGGACGTCGGAAAAACTGTTTTTT	-	-	TRBV7-2	TRBJ1-4
CASSQDWTAGNTIYF	TGTGCCAGCAGCCAAGATTGGACAGCTGGAAACACCATATATTTT	many	-	TRBV3-1	TRBJ1-3
CASSLGTPLYNEQFF	TGTGCCAGCAGCCTAGGGACTCCCCTATACAATGAGCAGTTCTTC	many	-	TRBV6-2/TRBV6-3	TRBJ2-1
CASSPQWGGTEAFF	TGTGCCAGCTCACCCCAGTGGGGGGGCACTGAAGCTTTCTTT	many	-	TRBV18	TRBJ1-1
CASSTYRGGYQETQYF	TGTGCCAGCAGCACGTACAGGGGGGGGTACCAAGAGACCCAGTACTTC	few	-	TRBV25-1	TRBJ2-5
CASTTSVQETQYF	TGTGCCAGCACGACCAGTGTTCAAGAGACCCAGTACTTC	many	-	TRBV18	TRBJ2-5
CASSNGQGNTEAFF	TGCGCCAGCAGCAATGGACAGGGGAACACTGAAGCTTTCTTT	-	TRBD1	TRBV5-1	TRBJ1-1
CASSLRTGIGEKLFF	TGTGCCAGCAGTTTAAGGACAGGGATCGGAGAAAAACTGTTTTTT	many	TRBD1	TRBV12-3/TRBV12-4	TRBJ1-4
CASSPTDRGNQPQHF	TGTGCCAGTAGTCCCACGGACAGGGGTAATCAGCCCCAGCATTTT	-	TRBD1	TRBV19	TRBJ1-5
CASSLLDSTSTDTQYF	TGCGCCAGCAGTCTCCTGGACAGTACTAGCACAGATACGCAGTATTTT	few	-	TRBV10-2	TRBJ2-3
CASSEGLAGWGDEQYF	TGTGCCAGCAGTGAAGGACTAGCGGGATGGGGGGACGAGCAGTACTTC	many	TRBD2	TRBV2	TRBJ2-7